The 23 T cell receptor beta chains reported below all come from one sample, sequenced in a study of CD8 T cells in Susac syndrome. Random-hexamer reverse transcription was applied to roughly 0.5 to 1 ug RNA. TCRdb itself ran the immunoSEQ multiplex PCR reads through MiXCR, one entry per CDR3 protein. The sample gives around 71,000 distinct CDR3 sequences, 96% of which show up once; more than 0.09% is in the top ten. The sample consisted of CD4+ T cells from PBMCs. These receptors were taken from a human donor with multiple sclerosis.

J is TRBJ2-3 and V is TRBV7-2; D gene unclear. The CDR3 sequence is 12 residues long. The germline V and J ends were trimmed by 5 bases and 5 bases, with 8 bases remaining between them. Germline CDR1 is SGHTA and CDR2 is FQGNSA. The CDR3 spells CASSPGQDTQYF. The DNA of the CDR3 is TGTGCCAGCAGCCCCGGGCAAGATACGCAGTATTTT.

V is TRBV27 and J is TRBJ1-1; D unresolved. The CDR3 sequence is 13 residues long. V was pared by 3 bases and J by 2 bases, with 7 bases between. Germline lookup yields CDR1 MNHEY and CDR2 SMNVEV (reference sequence). CDR3 in DNA: TGTGCCAGCAGTTTCGATGGTAACACTGAAGCTTTCTTT. It encodes CASSFDGNTEAFF.

The chain recombines TRBV20-1 with TRBJ2-5, with TRBD2 matching over 9 bases. Trimming at V came to 1 base and at J to 4 bases, leaving 4 bases not matched to a gene. The CDR3 extends over 14 amino acids. Germline loops: CDR1 DFQATT, CDR2 SNEGSKA (reference sequence). The CDR3 sequence: CSARVAAGGETQYF. CDR3 nucleotides: TGCAGTGCTAGAGTAGCAGCGGGGGGAGAGACCCAGTACTTC.

The chain couples TRBV12-3 or TRBV12-4 to TRBJ1-6; D is possibly TRBD1 (5 bases). The CDR3 covers 14 residues. The ends were cut back, 7 bases at V and 9 bases at J, with 16 bases in the middle. CDR3 sequence (DNA): TGTGCCAGCAACCGCGGCAGGGAGTCTTCACCCCTCCACTTT. It is translated as CASNRGRESSPLHF.

The rearrangement links TRBV20-1 to TRBJ2-5; 9 nucleotides line up with TRBD2. Losses at the gene ends were 0 bases for V and 7 bases for J; bases not matched to a gene: 9. This CDR3 spans 15 amino acids. From germline, CDR1 is DFQATT and CDR2 SNEGSKA (reference sequence). The CDR3 DNA reads as TGCAGTGCTAGAGATCCTAGCGGGGCTAGCGGGACCCAGTACTTC. Protein: CSARDPSGASGTQYF.

The chain uses TRBV3-1 and TRBJ2-6; D perhaps matches TRBD1 (6 bases). Germline CDR1 LGHDT, CDR2 YNNKEL (reference sequence). This CDR3 region has 16 residues. The V and J ends lost 5 bases and 0 bases respectively, with 11 bases between them. CDR3 protein: CASSTDRTSGANVLTF. CDR3 DNA sequence: TGTGCCAGCAGCACGGACAGAACCTCTGGGGCCAACGTCCTGACTTTC.

V gene TRBV20-1 combines with J gene TRBJ2-4; 7 bases align to TRBD1. The CDR3 has 16 residues. Germline CDR1 reads DFQATT; CDR2 reads SNEGSKA (reference sequence). V was pared by 3 bases and J by 0 bases, with 8 bases of the junction left unmatched. In DNA, the CDR3 is TGCAGTGCTAGGGGGACAGCACTTCTAGCCAAAAACATTCAGTACTTC. Translation gives CSARGTALLAKNIQYF.

The chain uses TRBV27 and TRBJ1-1; 7 nucleotides match TRBD1. The CDR3 spans 14 residues. V gave up 2 bases and J gave up 9 bases; unmatched junction bases: 9. The germline V gene encodes CDR1 MNHEY and CDR2 SMNVEV (reference sequence). This CDR3 is CASSLRRGGSQAFF. CDR3 DNA sequence: TGTGCCAGCAGTTTACGGCGAGGGGGCTCGCAAGCTTTCTTT.

The chain uses TRBV3-1 and TRBJ2-3; perhaps TRBD2 as D (6 bases). The ends were cut back, 4 bases at V and 2 bases at J, with 10 bases in the middle. Per the germline V gene, CDR1 is LGHDT and CDR2 is YNNKEL (reference sequence). This CDR3 spans 14 amino acids. The DNA of the CDR3 is TGTGCCAGCAGCCGGGGACTTAACACAGATACGCAGTATTTT. As protein: CASSRGLNTDTQYF.

This chain links TRBV6-5 with TRBJ2-3; maybe TRBD2 (7 bases). CDR3 length: 17 amino acids. Trimming removed 2 bases at V and 6 bases at J, with 21 bases between. Germline CDR1 is MNHEY and CDR2 is SVGAGI. CDR3 DNA: TGTGCCAGCAGTTACGGAATCCCAAGGGGGGGGTTGGATACGCAGTATTTT. It translates to CASSYGIPRGGLDTQYF.

V usage is TRBV20-1 and J usage is TRBJ1-1; 8 positions match TRBD1. This CDR3 is 14 amino acids long. Germline CDR1 and CDR2: DFQATT and SNEGSKA (reference sequence). V trimming: 2 bases; J trimming: 4 bases; junction bases outside the gene matches: 6. Here the CDR3 reads CSARWQGAGTEAFF. The DNA for the CDR3 is TGCAGTGCTAGATGGCAGGGGGCGGGCACTGAAGCTTTCTTT.

This rearrangement joins TRBV7-9 to TRBJ2-1; TRBD2 matches at 10 bases. V lost 2 bases to trimming and J lost 10 bases; unmatched junction nucleotides: 8. The CDR3 totals 15 residues. The germline gives CDR1 SEHNR, CDR2 FQNEAQ (reference sequence). This CDR3 is CASSLRSGGAEEQFF. DNA for the CDR3: TGTGCCAGCAGCTTAAGAAGCGGGGGGGCTGAAGAGCAGTTCTTC.

The V call is TRBV15, the J call TRBJ2-7; D possibly corresponds to TRBD1 (6 bases). Trimming took 9 bases from V and 4 from J, leaving 16 bases between them. From germline, CDR1 is LNHNV and CDR2 YYDKDF (reference sequence). This CDR3 spans 13 amino acids. The CDR3 protein is CATFQGMGYEQYF. As DNA, the CDR3 is TGTGCCACGTTTCAGGGGATGGGGTACGAGCAGTACTTC.

The gene calls are TRBV2 and TRBJ2-1; 12 bases line up with TRBD1. The V gene's germline CDR1 is SNHLY and CDR2 FYNNEI. Unmatched junction bases numbered 3, after V lost 2 bases and J lost 7 bases. This CDR3 has 15 amino acids. The CDR3 region has the DNA TGTGCCAGCAGTGAAATGGGACAGGGGGCAAATGAGCAGTTCTTC. Translation gives CASSEMGQGANEQFF. The variable domain in full, completed from reference TRBV2 and TRBJ2-1, reads EPEVTQTPSHQVTQMGQEVILRCVPISNHLYFYWYRQILGQKVEFLVSFYNNEISEKSEIFDDQFSVERPDGSNFTLKIRSTKLEDSAMYFCASSEMGQGANEQFFGPGTRLTVL.

The rearrangement links TRBV5-1 to TRBJ1-2; 7 bases are a match to TRBD1. Germline V CDR1 and CDR2: SGHRS, YFSETQ. The CDR3 covers 13 residues. Trimming at V came to 3 bases and at J to 6 bases, leaving 5 bases not matched to a gene. For the CDR3, the DNA is TGCGCCAGCAGCTGGACCGGGACAGATGGCTACACCTTC. Encoded protein: CASSWTGTDGYTF.

The chain employs TRBV6-6 and TRBJ2-5, with a tentative D call TRBD1 (6 bases). CDR1 MNHNY and CDR2 SVGAGI come from the germline V gene (reference sequence). Between the trimmed V and J ends, which lost 5 bases and 4 bases, there was a span of 17 bases. There are 15 residues in the CDR3. CDR3 in DNA: TGTGCCAGCAGTAACACCCACAGGGTCGGAGAGACCCAGTACTTC. This sequence encodes CASSNTHRVGETQYF.

V usage is TRBV29-1 and J usage is TRBJ1-4, with 8 bases matching TRBD1. CDR3 length: 13 residues. The V segment lost 5 bases and the J segment 5 bases; nucleotides outside the gene matches: 4. Germline lookup yields CDR1 SQVTM and CDR2 ANQGSEA. This chain's CDR3 is CSVPGQENEKLFF. For the CDR3, the DNA is TGCAGCGTTCCGGGACAGGAGAATGAAAAACTGTTTTTT.

The chain links TRBV20-1 to TRBJ2-3; 9 bases agree with TRBD2. Germline trimming cut 0 bases from V and 7 bases from J; bases unmatched to any gene: 8. Germline CDR1 DFQATT, CDR2 SNEGSKA (reference sequence). The CDR3 is made up of 15 amino acids. The CDR3 reads CSARDWAGGQNTQYF. As DNA, the CDR3 is TGCAGTGCTAGAGATTGGGCGGGGGGGCAAAATACGCAGTATTTT.

V is TRBV24-1 and J is TRBJ2-5; D may correspond to TRBD1 or TRBD2 (7 bases each). Trimming removed 12 bases from V and 0 bases from J, with 16 bases in between. Germline V gene lookup returns CDR1 KGHDR and CDR2 SFDVKD. This CDR3 spans 14 amino acids. Here the CDR3 DNA reads TGTGCCCCGGGCAGGGGGGGTGACCAAGAGACCCAGTACTTC. Its translation: CAPGRGGDQETQYF.

The V call is TRBV7-2, the J call TRBJ2-3, with no clear D. This CDR3 region has 14 residues. Germline loops: CDR1 SGHTA, CDR2 FQGNSA. Trimming cost V 5 bases and J 3 bases, with 12 bases left between them. DNA for the CDR3: TGTGCCAGCAGCAAATTTGGACCAACAGATACGCAGTATTTT. Amino acid sequence: CASSKFGPTDTQYF.

This chain uses TRBV2 with TRBJ1-2, with D uncertain. Germline lookup yields CDR1 SNHLY and CDR2 FYNNEI. The CDR3 contains 13 residues. V shed 6 bases and J shed 4 bases, with 12 bases lying between them. For the CDR3, the DNA is TGTGCCAGCAGCCAGGACGTCCTCTATGGCTACACCTTC. This codes for CASSQDVLYGYTF.

The J gene is TRBJ1-4, the V gene TRBV7-2; D gene ambiguous. Trimming cost V 1 base and J 8 bases, with 17 bases left between them. CDR1 is SGHTA and CDR2 is FQGNSA in the germline V gene. CDR3 length: 16 amino acids. The CDR3 DNA reads as TGTGCCAGCAGCTTAGTGCCGTTTGGGAGTAACGAAAAACTGTTTTTT. This encodes CASSLVPFGSNEKLFF.

The V call is TRBV9, the J call TRBJ2-7; 8 bases are a match to TRBD1. The germline gives CDR1 SGDLS, CDR2 YYNGEE. Trimming took 0 bases from V and 5 from J; bases not matched to a gene: 7. This CDR3 contains 15 residues. The CDR3 DNA follows: TGTGCCAGCAGCGTAGGGGACAGGTTTAGGAACGAGCAGTACTTC. This gives the protein CASSVGDRFRNEQYF.